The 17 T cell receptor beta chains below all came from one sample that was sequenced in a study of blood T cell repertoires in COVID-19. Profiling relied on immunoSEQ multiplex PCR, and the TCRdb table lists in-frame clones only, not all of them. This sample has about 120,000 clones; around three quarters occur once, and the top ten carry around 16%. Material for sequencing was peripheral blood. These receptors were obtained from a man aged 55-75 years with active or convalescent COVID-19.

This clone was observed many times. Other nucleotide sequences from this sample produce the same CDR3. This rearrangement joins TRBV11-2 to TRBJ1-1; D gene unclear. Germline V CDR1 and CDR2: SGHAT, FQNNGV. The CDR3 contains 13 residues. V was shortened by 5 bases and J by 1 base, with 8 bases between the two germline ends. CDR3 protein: CASSPDTNTEAFF. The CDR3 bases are TGTGCCAGCAGCCCCGACACGAACACTGAAGCTTTCTTT.

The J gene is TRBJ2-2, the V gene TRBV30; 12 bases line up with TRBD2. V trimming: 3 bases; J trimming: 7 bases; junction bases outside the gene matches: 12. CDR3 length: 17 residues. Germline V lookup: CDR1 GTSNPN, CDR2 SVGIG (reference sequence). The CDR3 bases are TGTGCCTGGAGGGACATAGGAACTAGCGGGAGGCACGGGGAGCTGTTTTTT. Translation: CAWRDIGTSGRHGELFF.

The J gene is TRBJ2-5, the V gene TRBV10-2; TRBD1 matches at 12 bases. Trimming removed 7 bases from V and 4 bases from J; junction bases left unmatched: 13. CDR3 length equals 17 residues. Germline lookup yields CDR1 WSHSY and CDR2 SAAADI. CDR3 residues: CASIGGDRGLRGETQYF. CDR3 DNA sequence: TGCGCCAGCATAGGGGGGGACAGGGGGCTGCGGGGAGAGACCCAGTACTTC.

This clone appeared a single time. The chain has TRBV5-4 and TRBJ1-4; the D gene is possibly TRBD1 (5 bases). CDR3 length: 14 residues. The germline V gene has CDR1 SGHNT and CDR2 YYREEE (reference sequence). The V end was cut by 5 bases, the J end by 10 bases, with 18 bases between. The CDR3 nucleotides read TGTGCCAGCAGGGCCACAGGAGACGGTGGAAAACTGTTTTTT. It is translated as CASRATGDGGKLFF.

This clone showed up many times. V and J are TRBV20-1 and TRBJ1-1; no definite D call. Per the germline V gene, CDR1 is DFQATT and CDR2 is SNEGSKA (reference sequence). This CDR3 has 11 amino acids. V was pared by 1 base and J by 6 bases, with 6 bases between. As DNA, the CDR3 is TGCAGTGCTAGAGTCCAGTCTGAAGCTTTCTTT. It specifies CSARVQSEAFF.

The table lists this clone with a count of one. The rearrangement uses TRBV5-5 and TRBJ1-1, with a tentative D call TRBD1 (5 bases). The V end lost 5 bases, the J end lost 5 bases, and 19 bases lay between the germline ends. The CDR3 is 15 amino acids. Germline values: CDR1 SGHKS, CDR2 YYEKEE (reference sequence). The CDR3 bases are TGTGCCAGCAGACCCCGGTGGGGGGGTGAGACTGAAGCTTTCTTT. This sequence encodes CASRPRWGGETEAFF.

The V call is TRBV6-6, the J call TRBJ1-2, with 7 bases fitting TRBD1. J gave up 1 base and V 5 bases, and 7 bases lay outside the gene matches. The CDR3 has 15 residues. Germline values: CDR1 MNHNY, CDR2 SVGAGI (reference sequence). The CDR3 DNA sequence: TGTGCCAGCAGTGTCCGGGACAGCGATAACTATGGCTACACCTTC. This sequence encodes CASSVRDSDNYGYTF.

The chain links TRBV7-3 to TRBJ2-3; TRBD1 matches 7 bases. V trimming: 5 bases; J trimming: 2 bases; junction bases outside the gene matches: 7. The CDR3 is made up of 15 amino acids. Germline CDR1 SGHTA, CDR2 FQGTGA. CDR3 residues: CASSLLGQSTDTQYF. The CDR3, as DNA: TGTGCCAGCAGCCTCCTGGGACAGTCCACAGATACGCAGTATTTT.

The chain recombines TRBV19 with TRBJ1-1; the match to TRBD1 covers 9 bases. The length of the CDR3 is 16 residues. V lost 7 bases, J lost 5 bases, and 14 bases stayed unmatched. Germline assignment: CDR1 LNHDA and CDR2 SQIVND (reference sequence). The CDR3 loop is CASTPGQGKLWTEAFF. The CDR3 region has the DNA TGTGCCAGTACCCCCGGACAGGGGAAATTGTGGACTGAAGCTTTCTTT. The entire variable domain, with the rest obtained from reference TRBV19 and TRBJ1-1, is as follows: DGGITQSPKYLFRKEGQNVTLSCEQNLNHDAMYWYRQDPGQGLRLIYYSQIVNDFQKGDIAEGYSVSREKKESFPLTVTSAQKNPTAFYLCASTPGQGKLWTEAFFGQGTRLTVV.

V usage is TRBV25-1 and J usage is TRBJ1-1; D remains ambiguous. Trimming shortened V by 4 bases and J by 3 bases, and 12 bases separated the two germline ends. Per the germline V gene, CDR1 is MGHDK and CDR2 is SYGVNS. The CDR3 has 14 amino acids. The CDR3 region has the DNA TGTGCCAGCAGTGCCAGGCAAGATCACACTGAAGCTTTCTTT. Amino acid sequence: CASSARQDHTEAFF.

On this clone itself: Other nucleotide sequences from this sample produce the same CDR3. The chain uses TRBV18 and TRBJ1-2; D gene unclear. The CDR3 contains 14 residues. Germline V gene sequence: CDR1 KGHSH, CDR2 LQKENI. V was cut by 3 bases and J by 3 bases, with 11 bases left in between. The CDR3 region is CASSPSLRDYGYTF. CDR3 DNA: TGTGCCAGCTCACCGTCCCTAAGAGACTATGGCTACACCTTC.

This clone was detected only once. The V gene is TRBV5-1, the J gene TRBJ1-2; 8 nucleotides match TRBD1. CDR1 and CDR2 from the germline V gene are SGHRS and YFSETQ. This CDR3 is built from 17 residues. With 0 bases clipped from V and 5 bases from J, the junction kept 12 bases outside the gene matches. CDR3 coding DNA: TGCGCCAGCAGCTTGGAAGCAGGGGGCGCAAGTTGGTATGGCTACACCTTC. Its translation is CASSLEAGGASWYGYTF.

The CDR3 protein is CASSSGLDATQYF. CDR3 coding DNA: TGTGCCAGCAGCTCCGGACTCGACGCAACCCAGTACTTC. The chain recombines TRBV7-2 with TRBJ2-5, with a possible D match to TRBD2 (5 bases). Looked up from germline, CDR1 is SGHTA and CDR2 is FQGNSA. CDR3 size: 13 residues. Trimming took 4 bases from V and 8 from J, leaving 14 bases between them.

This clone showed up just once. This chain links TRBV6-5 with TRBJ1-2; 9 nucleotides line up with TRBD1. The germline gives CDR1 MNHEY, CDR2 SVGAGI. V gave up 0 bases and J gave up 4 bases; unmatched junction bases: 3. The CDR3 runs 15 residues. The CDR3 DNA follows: TGTGCCAGCAGTTACTCGAGGACAGGGGTCTATGGCTACACCTTC. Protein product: CASSYSRTGVYGYTF.

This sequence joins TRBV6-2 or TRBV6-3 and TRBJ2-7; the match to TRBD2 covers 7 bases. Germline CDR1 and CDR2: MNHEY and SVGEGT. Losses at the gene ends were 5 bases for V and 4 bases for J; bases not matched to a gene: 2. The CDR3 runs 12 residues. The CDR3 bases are TGTGCCAGCAGTGGGGGGGGTTACGAGCAGTACTTC. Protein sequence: CASSGGGYEQYF.

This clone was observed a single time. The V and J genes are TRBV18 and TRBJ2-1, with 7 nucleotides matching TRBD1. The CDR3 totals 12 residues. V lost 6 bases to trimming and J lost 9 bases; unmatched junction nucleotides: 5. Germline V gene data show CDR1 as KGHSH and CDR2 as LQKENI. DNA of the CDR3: TGTGCCAGCTCGGGTGACAGGGCTGAGCAGTTCTTC. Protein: CASSGDRAEQFF.

CDR3 in amino acids: CASSSLAWAVGANVLTF. Here the CDR3 DNA reads TGTGCCAGCAGTTCGCTCGCGTGGGCTGTGGGGGCCAACGTCCTGACTTTC. The chain uses TRBV28 and TRBJ2-6; D not certain. The CDR3 is 17 amino acids. Germline CDR1 and CDR2: MDHEN and SYDVKM. Trimming took off 4 bases at V and 4 bases at J, with 17 bases between the two ends.